The entry below describes one T cell receptor beta chain. This clonotype was seen just once. This clone's antigen is unknown. No much larger clone exists at a distance of one base, and base qualities are not known. The record originates from a study of post-analysis software for immune sequencing data (dated by TCRdb to the mid-2010s). For context, the study as a whole: Disease courses on record covered relapsing-remitting, secondary progressive and progressive-relapsing multiple sclerosis, though some patients had no subtype annotation. Patient repertoires were compared against about a dozen previously published healthy control repertoires from donors aged 6 to 25 years. A subset of samples was prepared in parallel using single-end sample barcoding, then pooled and co-amplified after Illumina adapter ligation. What the research found in general, with its limitations: Direct clustering with F measure revealed strong co-clustering of samples prepared in the same batch, which led to a batch-effect correction. Compared with controls, multiple sclerosis patients had significantly lower normalized Chao1 diversity, a finding suggesting substantial peripheral T-cell clonal expansion. Significantly higher frequencies in patients than in controls were found for several TRBV segments, including TRBV5-6, TRBV5-1 and TRBV20-1. The multiple sclerosis patient group was slightly younger than the control group.

To demonstrate the VDJtools post-analysis software, the study profiled TCR beta repertoires from the peripheral blood of 10 to 15 young patients with multiple sclerosis. Multiple sclerosis patients were children and adolescents aged about 6 to 15 years. V was cut back by 8 bases and J by 7 bases, leaving a gap of 12 bases between them. The CDR3 holds 12 amino acids from the cysteine to the phenylalanine. CDR3 DNA only is kept here, 36 bases in frame from base 1. Receptor amplification or capture employed PCR. Sequencing relied on an Illumina HiSeq 2500. To reduce PCR and sequencing biases, unique molecular identifiers were incorporated into the TCR beta cDNA libraries. Every 1 to 10 million input T cells yielded around 500,000 cDNA molecules, meaning each molecule approximated one T cell. The same protocol used for the earlier healthy control dataset was applied to prepare and sequence the patient libraries. Within a given batch, samples were prepared together, multiplexed and sequenced on the same HiSeq lane. The paper's data handling went like this. MIGEC handled the raw barcoded reads, throwing out single-read molecular identifier groups before consensus assembly and CDR3 extraction. VDJtools was used for post-analysis of the clonotype tables, and diversity was normalized by down-sampling every dataset to the size of the smallest sample. To correct batch-related cross-sample contamination, repertoire overlap clustering matched CDR3 amino acid sequences but not nucleotide sequences. TCRdb redid the processing of the public reads, applying fastp at Q25 and MiXCR, and retained in-frame beta chains. Rows with one shared CDR3 protein collapse into an entry with the most common genes and DNA. The V and J calls were determined by TCRdb, not by the authors. The table for this sample lists about 820,000 distinct CDR3 sequences; approximately 53% of them were counted only once. The ten largest clonotypes hold 4.6% of the sample.

The sequence is built from TRBV12-3 or TRBV12-4 and TRBJ2-1; perhaps TRBD2 is the D gene, with 5 bases matching. The source of this sequence is a girl aged 10-17 years with multiple sclerosis. Material: blood. Here the CDR3 is given as CASGSRVNEQFF. In nucleotide form, the sequence is TGTGCCAGCGGGAGTCGGGTGAATGAGCAGTTCTTC.